The present T cell receptor beta chain was sequenced within a study of T-cell memory formation after mild COVID-19. Study information: There were largely donor-specific TCR clusters. Study results and caveats: Clones that contracted from day 15 to 85 were balanced CD4/CD8, while later expanders leaned CD4+.

Constant-segment primers and 5'RACE yielded cDNA libraries for TCR alpha and TCR beta, each carrying sample barcodes and UMIs. TCRdb re-derived calls from the 5' RACE reads in MiXCR, one entry per CDR3 protein. The data show around 200,000 distinct CDR3 sequences, about a sixth seen once. This clonotype was seen a handful of times. Its target is not known. The CDR3 contains 14 residues. Trimming took 5 bases from V and 5 from J, leaving 13 bases between them. Germline V gives CDR1 DFQATT, CDR2 SNEGSKA (reference sequence). The TCR sequence derives from an adult woman who had mild COVID-19 (a few samples of this study predate the infection). Cell type and time point are not known. Sequenced sample: PBMCs or a T cell subset sorted from them (not recorded which). V gene TRBV20-1 combines with J gene TRBJ2-6, with D tentatively TRBD1 (6 bases). CDR3 amino acids: CSASDRMRANVLTF. CDR3 bases: TGCAGTGCTTCCGACAGGATGAGGGCCAACGTCCTGACTTTC.